Each of the 10 T cell receptor beta chains below was sequenced from the same sample in a study of blood T cells in healthy people across ages (dated by TCRdb to between 2014 and 2017). The library was obtained by 5' RACE. The sequencer was an Illumina HiSeq 2500. A second 7 to 11 cycle PCR used a sample-barcoded 5' primer and a J-beta primer mix. The public reads were run again by TCRdb, first through fastp at Q25 and then through MiXCR, and only productive beta chains were kept. Rows are combined by CDR3 protein, so each entry shows the most common genes and DNA. In this sample the table shows 750,000 to 1,000,000 distinct CDR3 sequences, 29% of which occur a single time. The ten largest clones add up to 10% to 13% of the sample. The same data also contributed to another study, on T cells of mothers and their children.

The sequenced sample was blood. These receptors were collected from a woman aged 35 to 49 in good health.

The gene calls are TRBV7-2 and TRBJ2-1, with D perhaps matching TRBD2 (5 bases). The CDR3 runs 14 residues. The germline V gene has CDR1 SGHTA and CDR2 FQGNSA. The V end lost 6 bases, the J end lost 13 bases, and 22 bases lay between the germline ends. The CDR3 DNA reads TGTGCCAGCAGGCTAGCCCAACCTTTCGAGACCCAGTTCTTC. Translated, it gives CASRLAQPFETQFF.

The chain has TRBV7-9 and TRBJ1-1; D call uncertain. This CDR3 region has 14 residues. The V gene's germline CDR1 is SEHNR and CDR2 FQNEAQ (reference sequence). V shed 5 bases and J shed 3 bases, with 13 bases lying between them. The CDR3 coding sequence is TGTGCCAGCAGCCTCATGAGCGAGGACACTGAAGCTTTCTTT. It codes for CASSLMSEDTEAFF.

The CDR3 region has the DNA TGTGCCAGCAGCTTGGCCGTGGAGGGGAACACTGAAGCTTTCTTT. Its protein product is CASSLAVEGNTEAFF. The genes are TRBV5-6 and TRBJ1-1, with D uncertain. Germline-derived CDR1 and CDR2 are SGHDT and YYEEEE. The CDR3 sequence is 15 residues long. The V and J ends lost 0 bases and 1 base respectively, with 10 bases between them. The full variable domain, completed using reference TRBV5-6 and TRBJ1-1, is DAGVTQSPTHLIKTRGQQVTLRCSPKSGHDTVSWYQQALGQGPQFIFQYYEEEERQRGNFPDRFSGHQFPNYSSELNVNALLLGDSALYLCASSLAVEGNTEAFFGQGTRLTVV.

V gene TRBV5-5 combines with J gene TRBJ2-1, with 8 bases that match TRBD1. V lost 0 bases to trimming and J lost 7 bases; unmatched junction nucleotides: 6. Germline-derived CDR1 and CDR2 are SGHKS and YYEKEE (reference sequence). CDR3 size: 15 residues. CDR3 amino acids: CASSLAGTGKNEQFF. Here the CDR3 DNA reads TGTGCCAGCAGCTTGGCCGGGACAGGTAAAAATGAGCAGTTCTTC.

This clonotype came up a few times. The genes are TRBV29-1 and TRBJ2-1; D call uncertain. The germline V gene has CDR1 SQVTM and CDR2 ANQGSEA. The V end lost 2 bases, the J end lost 4 bases, and 12 bases lay between the germline ends. CDR3 length: 14 residues. As DNA, the CDR3 is TGCAGCGTTGAAACCAGCCTCGAATACAATGAGCAGTTCTTC. This gives the protein CSVETSLEYNEQFF.

A remark on this clonotype: Compared with germline, one end of the junction differs, possibly owing to a read error. The chain employs TRBV3-1 and TRBJ1-2, with TRBD1 identical over 9 bases. This CDR3 spans 14 amino acids. The germline gives CDR1 LGHDT, CDR2 YNNKEL (reference sequence). CDR3 sequence: CAGSPIQGARGYTF. The CDR3 DNA reads TGTGCCGGCAGCCCTATACAGGGGGCTAGGGGCTACACCTTC.

As for this clonotype: A much bigger clone sits one base away, suggesting this may be a read error. V gene TRBV6-2 or TRBV6-3 combines with J gene TRBJ2-7; 10 bases are a match to TRBD1. Judging by the DNA end, TRBJ2-1 fits better; the J call may be wrong. The CDR3 covers 15 residues. Germline CDR1 is MNHEY and CDR2 is SVGEGT. The CDR3 coding sequence is TGTGCCAGCAGCCAGGGACAGGGGCGCTCCTACGAGCAGTTCTTC. Residues: CASSQGQGRSYEQFF.

This clonotype was counted at least ten times. The rearrangement links TRBV20-1 to TRBJ1-4; 12 bases fit TRBD1. V lost 1 base to trimming and J lost 8 bases; unmatched junction nucleotides: 2. There are 14 residues in the CDR3. Germline V CDR1 and CDR2: DFQATT, SNEGSKA (reference sequence). The CDR3 loop reads CSARAGTGGEKLFF. The CDR3, as DNA: TGCAGTGCTAGAGCCGGGACAGGGGGCGAAAAACTGTTTTTT.

This clonotype appeared a few times. V is TRBV12-3 or TRBV12-4 and J is TRBJ1-2; weak D call: TRBD1 (6 bases). V was cut by 8 bases and J by 6 bases, with 19 bases left in between. The CDR3 length is 14 residues. The CDR3 protein is CASGVLRGRDGYTF. The CDR3 DNA sequence: TGTGCCAGCGGGGTACTCAGGGGTAGGGATGGCTACACCTTC.

This clonotype was seen at least ten times. CDR3 amino acids: CASSEAGETDTQYF. CDR3 in DNA: TGTGCCAGCAGTGAAGCGGGGGAAACAGATACGCAGTATTTT. The chain joins TRBV6-4 to TRBJ2-3, with 8 positions matching TRBD2. The CDR3 extends over 14 amino acids. V shed 3 bases and J 3 bases; nucleotides not matched to a gene: 2. CDR1 is MRHNA, CDR2 SNTAGT, per germline.